This T cell receptor (beta chain) originates from a study of blood T cell repertoires in COVID-19. Original handling: Amplifying reference gene primers gave estimates of nucleated cell counts. The assay was immunoSEQ multiplex PCR, and TCRdb's table has in-frame clones only and misses some. V, J and clone size are taken as reported in that table, and D and trimming were inferred from the DNA itself. The sample has about 120,000 clones; 80% to 90% are singletons. V lost 5 bases, J lost 7 bases, and 10 bases lay in between. The CDR3 consists of 12 residues. In germline, CDR1 is SGHNT, CDR2 YYREEE (reference sequence).

The origin of this receptor is a man in his 70s with active or convalescent COVID-19. The sequencing sample was made of peripheral blood. The chain is built from TRBV5-4 and TRBJ2-1, with D perhaps matching TRBD1 (6 bases). CDR3 sequence (DNA): TGTGCCAGCAGTTCAGGGGAAAATGAGCAGTTCTTC. The encoded protein is CASSSGENEQFF.